Only a few counts were recorded for the clone carrying this T cell receptor beta chain. The sample belongs to a study of blood T cell repertoires in COVID-19. The overall study: Samples representing acute and convalescent COVID-19 were sourced from the United States, Italy and Spain. From T cells, B-cell-depleted T cells, or PBMCs came the material, which was cDNA or gDNA.

Source study methods: Reference gene primer amplification gave nucleated cell count estimates. Using immunoSEQ multiplex PCR, the repertoire was profiled, and TCRdb retains in-frame clones only, with some absent. The V and J calls and clone size are taken from that table; D and trimming were inferred from the DNA. The table shows around 100,000 clones, with about nine tenths occurring only once. Between the trimmed V and J ends, which lost 6 bases and 6 bases, there was a span of 18 bases. CDR3 length equals 14 residues. CDR1 is SQVTM and CDR2 is ANQGSEA in the germline V gene. The rearrangement uses TRBV29-1 and TRBJ2-1; perhaps TRBD2 as D (6 bases). Input material: peripheral blood. The receptor was isolated from a middle-aged man with acute or convalescent COVID-19. The chain's CDR3 is CSVGRGAGTNEQFF. The DNA of the CDR3 is TGCAGCGTGGGGCGGGGAGCGGGCACCAATGAGCAGTTCTTC.